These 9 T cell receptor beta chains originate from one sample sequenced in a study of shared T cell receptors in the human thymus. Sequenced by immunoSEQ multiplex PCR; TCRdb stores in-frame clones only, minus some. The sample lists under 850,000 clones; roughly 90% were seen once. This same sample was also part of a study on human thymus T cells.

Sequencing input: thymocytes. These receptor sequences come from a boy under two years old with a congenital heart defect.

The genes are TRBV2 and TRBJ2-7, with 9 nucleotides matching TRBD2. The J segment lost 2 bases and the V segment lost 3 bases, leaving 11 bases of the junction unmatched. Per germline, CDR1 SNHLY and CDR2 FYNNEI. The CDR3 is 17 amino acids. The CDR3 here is CASSENVASGRTYEQYF. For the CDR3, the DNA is TGTGCCAGCAGTGAGAACGTCGCGAGCGGGAGGACCTACGAGCAGTACTTC.

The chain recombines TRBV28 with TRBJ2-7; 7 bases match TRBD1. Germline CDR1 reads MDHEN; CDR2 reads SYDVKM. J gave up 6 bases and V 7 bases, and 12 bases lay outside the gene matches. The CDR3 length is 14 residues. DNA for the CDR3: TGTGCCAGCATCCCGGGACAGAGTTTGGGCGAGCAGTACTTC. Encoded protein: CASIPGQSLGEQYF.

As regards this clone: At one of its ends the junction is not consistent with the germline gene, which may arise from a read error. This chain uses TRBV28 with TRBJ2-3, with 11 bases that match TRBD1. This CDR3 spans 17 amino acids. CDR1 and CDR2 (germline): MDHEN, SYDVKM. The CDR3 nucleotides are TGTGTCAGCAGTTTATATTTGGGACAGGGGGGCCCAGATACGCAGTATTTT. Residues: CVSSLYLGQGGPDTQYF.

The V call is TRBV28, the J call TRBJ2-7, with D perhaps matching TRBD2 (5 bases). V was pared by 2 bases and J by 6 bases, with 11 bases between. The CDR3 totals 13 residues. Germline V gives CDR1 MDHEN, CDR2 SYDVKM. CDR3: CASSLRGPGEQYF. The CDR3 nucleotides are TGTGCCAGCAGTTTACGAGGGCCGGGCGAGCAGTACTTC.

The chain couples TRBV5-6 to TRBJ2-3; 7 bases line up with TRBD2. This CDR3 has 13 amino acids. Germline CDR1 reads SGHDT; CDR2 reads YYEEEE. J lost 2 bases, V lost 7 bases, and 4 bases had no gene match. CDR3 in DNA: TGTGCCAGCCGGCGGGGGAACACAGATACGCAGTATTTT. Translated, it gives CASRRGNTDTQYF.

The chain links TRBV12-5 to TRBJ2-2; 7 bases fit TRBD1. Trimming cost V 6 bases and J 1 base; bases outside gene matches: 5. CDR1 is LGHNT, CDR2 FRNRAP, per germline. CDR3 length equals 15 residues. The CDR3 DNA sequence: TGTGCTAGTGGCCCTCAGGGGGTGAACACCGGGGAGCTGTTTTTT. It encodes CASGPQGVNTGELFF.

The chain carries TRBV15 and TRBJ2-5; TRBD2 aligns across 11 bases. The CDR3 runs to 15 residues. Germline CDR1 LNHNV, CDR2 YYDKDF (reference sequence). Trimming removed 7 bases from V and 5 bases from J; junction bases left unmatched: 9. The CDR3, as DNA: TGTGCCACCACCACCCCCGCTAGCGGGAGGGAGACCCAGTACTTC. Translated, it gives CATTTPASGRETQYF.

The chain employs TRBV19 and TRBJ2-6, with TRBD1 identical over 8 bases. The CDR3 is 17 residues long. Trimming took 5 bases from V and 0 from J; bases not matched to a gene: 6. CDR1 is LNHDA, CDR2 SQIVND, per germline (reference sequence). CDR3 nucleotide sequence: TGTGCCAGTAGTGTCGGGACAGGTCGCTCTGGGGCCAACGTCCTGACTTTC. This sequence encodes CASSVGTGRSGANVLTF.

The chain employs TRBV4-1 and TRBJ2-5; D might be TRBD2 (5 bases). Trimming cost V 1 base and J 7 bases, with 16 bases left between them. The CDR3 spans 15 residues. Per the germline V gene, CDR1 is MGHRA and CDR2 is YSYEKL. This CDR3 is CASSQGSPGRGTQYF. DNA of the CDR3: TGCGCCAGCAGCCAAGGGTCCCCGGGCCGGGGGACCCAGTACTTC.